Reported below is one TCR beta chain. Trimming removed 8 bases at V and 2 bases at J, with 9 bases between. The germline gives CDR1 DFQATT, CDR2 SNEGSKA (reference sequence). The CDR3 runs 11 residues. The data stem from a study of cytomegalovirus exposure and HLA in healthy donors. PCR used 60 Vbeta primers and 13 Jbeta primers. Sequencing used immunoSEQ multiplex PCR; TCRdb keeps in-frame clones, though not all of them. There are about 150,000 clones in the sample; around four fifths occur only once, and nearly 3.5% lies in the top ten. This chain connects TRBV20-1 to TRBJ2-5; possibly TRBD1 for D (6 bases). Sequencing was done on a sample of PBMCs. The TCR originated in a male donor in good health and CMV-seronegative. In DNA, the CDR3 is TGCAGTTTACAGGGACAAGAGACCCAGTACTTC. Translated: CSLQGQETQYF.